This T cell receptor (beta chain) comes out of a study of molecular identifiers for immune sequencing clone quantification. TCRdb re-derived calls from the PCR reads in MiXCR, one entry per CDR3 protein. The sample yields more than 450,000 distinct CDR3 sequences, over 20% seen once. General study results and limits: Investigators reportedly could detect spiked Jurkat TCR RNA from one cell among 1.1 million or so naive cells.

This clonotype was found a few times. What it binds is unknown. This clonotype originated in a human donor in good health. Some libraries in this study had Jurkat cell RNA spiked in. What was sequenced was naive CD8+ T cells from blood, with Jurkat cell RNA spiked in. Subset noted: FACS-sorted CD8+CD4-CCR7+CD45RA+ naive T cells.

In nucleotides, the CDR3 is TGTGCCAGCAGCTTCGGGAGAGTTGAGAGTGAAAAACTGTTTTTT. Protein sequence: CASSFGRVESEKLFF. The gene calls are TRBV7-8 and TRBJ1-4; unclear D gene. This CDR3 comprises 15 residues. The germline CDR1 and CDR2 sequences are SGHVS and FQNEAQ. V was clipped by 3 bases and J by 7 bases, with 15 bases between them. Based on the CDR3 plus reference TRBV7-8 and TRBJ1-4, the full variable domain is GAGVSQSPRYKVAKRGQDVALRCDPISGHVSLFWYQQALGQGPEFLTYFQNEAQLDKSGLPSDRFFAERPEGSVSTLKIQRTQQEDSAVYLCASSFGRVESEKLFFGSGTQLSVL.